This TCR beta chain was captured in a study of T cells in Graves' hyperthyroidism and ophthalmopathy. Amplification yielded TCR beta CDR3 regions, with RNA transcripts as the source. Primed by the HTBI set, a first-round RT-PCR was run on the TCR CDR3. TCRdb processed the multiplex PCR reads anew with MiXCR; each CDR3 protein has one entry. Of about 640,000 distinct CDR3 sequences detected, 45% appear once; the ten largest clones hold under 8%. As to this clonotype: As yet, its antigen is unknown.

The CDR3 runs 14 residues. Per the germline V gene, CDR1 is LGHNT and CDR2 is FRNRAP. Study results and caveats: The majority of expanded thyroid clonotypes above 0.001 also appeared in blood. The model anticipated ophthalmopathy a median approximately 6.6 months pre-onset.

Sequencing used peripheral blood or thyroid tissue (not recorded which). This sequence was found in an adult man with Graves' disease, either hyperthyroidism or ophthalmopathy (not recorded which). The V and J genes are TRBV12-5 and TRBJ1-6, with TRBD1 matching 9 bases. Here the CDR3 DNA reads TGTGCCAGCACCATGGGACAGGGTAATTCACCCCTCCACTTT. Translation: CASTMGQGNSPLHF.